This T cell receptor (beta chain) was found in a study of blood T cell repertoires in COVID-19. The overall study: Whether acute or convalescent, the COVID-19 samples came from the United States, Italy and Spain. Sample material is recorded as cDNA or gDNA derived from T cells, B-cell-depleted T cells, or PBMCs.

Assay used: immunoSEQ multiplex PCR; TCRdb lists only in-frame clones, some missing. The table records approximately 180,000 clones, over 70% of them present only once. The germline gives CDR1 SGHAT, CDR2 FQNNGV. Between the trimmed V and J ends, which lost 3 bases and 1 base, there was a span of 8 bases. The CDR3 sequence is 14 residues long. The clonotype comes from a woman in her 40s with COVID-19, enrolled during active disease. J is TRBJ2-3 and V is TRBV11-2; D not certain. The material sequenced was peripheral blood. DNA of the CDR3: TGTGCCAGCAGCTTCAGCGTGGGCACAGATACGCAGTATTTT. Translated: CASSFSVGTDTQYF.